This T cell receptor (beta chain) was sequenced for a study of identical twins. Study conclusions and caveats: Zero-insertion analyses might be partly confounded by invariant T cells like MAIT and iNKT.

Germline V lookup: CDR1 SQVTM, CDR2 ANQGSEA. CDR3 size: 13 residues. V shed 5 bases, J shed 2 bases, and the junction held 5 bases outside the gene matches. TCRdb re-called the 5' RACE reads with MiXCR, one entry per CDR3 protein. The repertoire includes a few hundred thousand distinct CDR3 sequences, 9.6% of them detected once, and around 3.1% sits in the top ten. Note on this clonotype: Its antigen is as yet unknown.

Healthy Caucasians, and only they, were the donors. These data were likewise used in another study, on yellow fever vaccine responses in identical twins.

The sequencing input was PBMCs. This sequence originates from a young woman in good health. The gene calls are TRBV29-1 and TRBJ1-1; TRBD1 aligns across 7 bases. Here the CDR3 reads CSVTRDRNTEAFF. CDR3 bases: TGCAGCGTTACCAGGGACAGAAACACTGAAGCTTTCTTT.